This T cell receptor beta chain is from a study of tumor and adjacent non-tumor tissue in lung cancer. Study-wide results and limits: Tumor tissue had significantly higher TCR diversity than normal lung. Tumor repertoires had a smaller top 100 clone share than normal lung.

Germline CDR1 is MDHEN and CDR2 is SYDVKM. V lost 7 bases to trimming and J lost 3 bases, with 13 bases between them. The CDR3 is 13 amino acids. As to this clonotype: Its matching antigen is unknown. Just one base apart from a much larger clone, this may be a read error.

This sample's RNA came from whole unsorted tissue. Three rounds of nested PCR, following a modified ARM-PCR protocol, produced the TCRbeta library. TCRdb redid the calling of the multiplex PCR reads with MiXCR, one entry per CDR3 protein. The table has roughly 76,000 distinct CDR3 sequences, around two thirds seen once. The source of this sequence is a woman aged 70-85 years with non-small cell lung cancer. Material: lung tumor tissue. The rearrangement uses TRBV28 and TRBJ2-7; D perhaps matches TRBD2 (5 bases). CDR3 nucleotides: TGTGCCAGCAAGAAAGCGGACTTCTACGAGCAGTACTTC. It codes for CASKKADFYEQYF.